This T cell receptor (beta chain) was sequenced during a study of T cell repertoires in cytomegalovirus infection. Study-wide context: CMV infection and matching HLA type were both indicated by public TCR beta signatures. Findings and limits, study-wide: The ex vivo response was dominated by HLA-C-restricted CMV-specific TCR beta clonotypes.

TCRdb reprocessed the reads with MiXCR, giving one entry per CDR3 protein. The repertoire holds roughly 720,000 distinct CDR3 sequences, 35% to 45% seen once, with around 2.6% in the top ten. Remarks on this clonotype: The antigen is undetermined.

The sequencing input was PBMCs. The receptor comes from a human donor in good health (CMV status not recorded). Some clones in this sample may be carry-over from other donors' samples.

CDR3 residues: CASSHAWVGVGDYGYTF. CDR3 nucleotide sequence: TGTGCCAGCAGCCATGCCTGGGTGGGGGTGGGCGACTATGGCTACACCTTC. This rearrangement joins TRBV11-2 to TRBJ1-2; D is possibly TRBD1 (5 bases). Germline V lookup: CDR1 SGHAT, CDR2 FQNNGV. The V gene lost 5 bases and the J gene lost 3 bases, with 22 bases spanning the gap. CDR3 size: 17 residues.